The following is a T cell receptor beta chain sequence with its context. The sample originates from a study of blood T cell repertoires in COVID-19. Study in general: PBMCs, B-cell-depleted T cells, or T cells were the source of the cDNA or gDNA that made up the material.

Deletions cut 5 bases from V and 0 bases from J, with 14 bases between. The CDR3 runs 16 residues. The germline V gene has CDR1 LGHDT and CDR2 YNNKEL (reference sequence). The protocol was immunoSEQ multiplex PCR, while the TCRdb copy is restricted to in-frame clones and leaves out a portion. The data contain roughly 200,000 clones, around 83% of them singletons. Sample: peripheral blood. The rearrangement joins TRBV3-1 (or the pseudogene TRBV3-2) to TRBJ2-1; possible D gene TRBD2, 6 bases. This sequence originates from a woman aged 80 or over with COVID-19, enrolled during active disease. The CDR3: CASSAGLLSSYNEQFF. CDR3 sequence (DNA): TGTGCCAGCAGCGCGGGACTGCTGAGCTCCTACAATGAGCAGTTCTTC.